These T cell receptor beta chains were read from a single sample in a study of control samples from healthy donors and cancer patients. The protocol was immunoSEQ multiplex PCR, while the TCRdb copy is restricted to in-frame clones and leaves out a portion. The data show about 70,000 clones, approximately 94% seen once. The material sequenced was blood. Receptors were obtained from a woman aged 25 to 39 in good health. Each CDR3 is given with its conserved first and last residue. A D gene is named only where the DNA matches it firmly. Not all rows give a size; the values are once, few, many and, for expanded clones, a class.

TRBJ2-1 few - TRBV6-4 TGTGCCAGCAGTGTCGACCTGACAGGAGCCTCCTACAATGAGCAGTTCTTC CASSVDLTGASYNEQFF
TRBJ1-1 - - TRBV10-1 TGCGCCAGCAGTTTTATGGGGGAGGCAGCTTTCTTT CASSFMGEAAFF
TRBJ1-4 - - TRBV3-1/TRBV3-2 TGTGCCAGCAGCCAACAGGGCCTAAATGAAAAACTGTTTTTT CASSQQGLNEKLFF
TRBJ2-1 once TRBD2 TRBV11-2 TGTGCCAGCAGCCTCCTCGGGACTAGTAGTTTTGAGCAGTTCTTC CASSLLGTSSFEQFF
TRBJ1-6 - TRBD1 TRBV5-1 TGCGCCAGCAGCTACTCCGGGACAGGGGAGGGTTCACCCCTCCACTTT CASSYSGTGEGSPLHF
TRBJ1-1 - - TRBV7-8 TGTGCCAGCAGCTCCGGGACACAAGCTTTCTTT CASSSGTQAFF
TRBJ1-2 - - TRBV7-9 TGTGCCAGCAGCTTAAACCGTTTACTGTATGGCTACACCTTC CASSLNRLLYGYTF
TRBJ1-2 - - TRBV11-2 TGTGCCAGCAGCTTCGTAACAGGAATAAACTATGGCTACACCTTC CASSFVTGINYGYTF
TRBJ1-1 once - TRBV19 TGTGCCAGTAGTATGGGGAACATGAACACTGAAGCTTTCTTT CASSMGNMNTEAFF
TRBJ1-2 - - TRBV11-2 TGTGCCAGCAGCTTAATTCCTCAGCGACAGGTTTATGGCTACACCTTC CASSLIPQRQVYGYTF
TRBJ1-5 - TRBD1 TRBV13 TGTGCCAGCAGCGCCTCCGGGACAGGGGGCAATCAGCCCCAGCATTTT CASSASGTGGNQPQHF
TRBJ1-5 - TRBD1 TRBV28 TGTGCCAGCAGTCTACAGGGGGCACGCAATCAGCCCCAGCATTTT CASSLQGARNQPQHF
TRBJ1-1 - TRBD1 TRBV4-1 TGCGCCAGCAGCCTTGAGGACAGGAGAGGAACTGAAGCTTTCTTT CASSLEDRRGTEAFF